These T cell receptor beta chains were read from a single sample in a study of T cells in narcolepsy. Here immunoSEQ multiplex PCR was the method, and the copy in TCRdb shows in-frame clones only, minus some. The sample has about 40,000 clones, around 88% seen once. The specimen was CD45RA- memory CD4+ T cells from PBMCs. These receptor sequences come from a human donor with narcolepsy. CDR3s include the opening cysteine and the closing phenylalanine or tryptophan. Each record gives: V gene, clone size, J gene, D gene, CDR3 DNA, CDR3 protein. The D gene is left open where the match is weak. Not all rows give a size; the values are once, few, many and, for expanded clones, a class.

>TRBV27|NA|TRBJ2-1|TRBD1
TGTGCCAGCCATCTGAGGACAGGGCTTGGTGGGCAGTTCTTC
CASHLRTGLGGQFF
>TRBV19|NA|TRBJ1-3|NA
TGTGCCAGCTACCGGGGGACCATATATTTT
CASYRGTIYF
>TRBV7-7|NA|TRBJ2-7|NA
TGTGCCAGCAGCTTAGGTCGCGGACCCTACGAGCAGTACTTC
CASSLGRGPYEQYF
>TRBV7-8|NA|TRBJ1-6|NA
TGTGCCAGCAGCCTTCGGGGGAATAATTCACCCCTCCACTTT
CASSLRGNNSPLHF
>TRBV7-2|NA|TRBJ1-2|TRBD1
TGTGCCAGCAGCCTGGGACAGGGAGGCCCTAAAGATGGCTACACCTTC
CASSLGQGGPKDGYTF
>TRBV5-6|few|TRBJ2-1|TRBD2
TGTGCCAGCAGCTTGGCAGCGAGCGGGAGAAGTCATGAGCAGTTCTTC
CASSLAASGRSHEQFF
>TRBV9|NA|TRBJ2-3|NA
TGTGCCAGCAGCGTAGGCCAGGATACGCAGTATTTT
CASSVGQDTQYF
>TRBV5-1|NA|TRBJ2-1|NA
TGCGCCAGCAGCCTCCGGACAGATAGGAATGAGCAGTTCTTC
CASSLRTDRNEQFF
>TRBV5-1|NA|TRBJ1-4|TRBD1
TGCGCCAGCAGCTCTGGACAGGGTGGTGAAAAACTGTTTTTT
CASSSGQGGEKLFF
>TRBV19|NA|TRBJ1-4|NA
TGTGCCAGTAGTATTTCAAGGGCACCTCCAAATGAAAAACTGTTTTTT
CASSISRAPPNEKLFF
>TRBV7-8|NA|TRBJ2-7|TRBD2
TGTGCCAGCAGCTTAGGGGGACTAGCGGGAGGCTTCGACGAGCAGTACTTC
CASSLGGLAGGFDEQYF
>TRBV7-2|NA|TRBJ2-5|NA
TGTGCCAGCAGCTTACAATGGGGGCAAGAGACCCAGTACTTC
CASSLQWGQETQYF
>TRBV29-1|NA|TRBJ2-7|TRBD1
TGCAGCGTCCAACCGAGACAGGGGACATCCGAGCAGTACTTC
CSVQPRQGTSEQYF
>TRBV7-9|NA|TRBJ2-4|NA
TGTGCCAGCAGCTTAGGTCGAACAGCTGGGGTTGTGGGCAAAAACATTCAGTACTTC
CASSLGRTAGVVGKNIQYF
>TRBV7-8|NA|TRBJ2-7|NA
TGTGCCAGCAGCGCAAGGACGGGGAGCTACGAGCAGTACTTC
CASSARTGSYEQYF
>TRBV11-2|NA|TRBJ2-7|TRBD1
TGTGCCAGCAGCTTAACGACAGGGGCCTACGAGCAGTACTTC
CASSLTTGAYEQYF
>TRBV7-9|NA|TRBJ2-6|TRBD2
TGTGCCAGCAGCTCGGGGGGGCAGTCCAACGTCCTGACTTTC
CASSSGGQSNVLTF
>TRBV29-1|NA|TRBJ1-2|NA
TGCAGCGTTGAACTGGAGGGGTCGGGCTATGGCTACACCTTC
CSVELEGSGYGYTF
>TRBV6-1|NA|TRBJ2-7|NA
TGTGCCAGTGCGTACCGGGACGGGCCCTACGAGCAGTACTTC
CASAYRDGPYEQYF
>TRBV5-1|NA|TRBJ2-5|NA
TGCGCCAGCAGCCTCCGGACTCCGTACCAAGAGACCCAGTACTTC
CASSLRTPYQETQYF
>TRBV29-1|NA|TRBJ2-1|NA
TGCAGCGGGGGGACTTCCCGTGGTGAGCAGTTCTTC
CSGGTSRGEQFF
>TRBV19|NA|TRBJ2-5|NA
TGTGCCAGTAGCCCTAACCCAGGGAAAGAGACCCAGTACTTC
CASSPNPGKETQYF
>TRBV27|NA|TRBJ2-2|TRBD1
TGTGCCAGCAGTTTTTTGAGGACAGGGGGCACCGGGGAGCTGTTTTTT
CASSFLRTGGTGELFF
>TRBV6-6|NA|TRBJ1-1|NA
TGTGCCAGTCATAGGACTGAAGCTTTCTTT
CASHRTEAFF
>TRBV30|NA|TRBJ2-1|TRBD2
TGTACCTGGGGGGGGGCCTACAATGAGCAGTTCTTC
CTWGGAYNEQFF
>TRBV10-2|NA|TRBJ2-4|NA
TGCGCCACCTCCGCAGGGACCAAAAACATTCAGTACTTC
CATSAGTKNIQYF
>TRBV11-2|NA|TRBJ2-5|TRBD2
TGTGCCAGCAGCTTAGTCGGGGGGGCGAATCAGGAGACCCAGTACTTC
CASSLVGGANQETQYF
>TRBV2|NA|TRBJ2-5|NA
TGTGCCAGCAGTGGGATTGAAGCTTACCAAGAGACCCAGTACTTC
CASSGIEAYQETQYF
>TRBV7-9|NA|TRBJ2-1|NA
TGTGCCAGCAGCTTATTAGGGGACCTGTCCTACAATGAGCAGTTCTTC
CASSLLGDLSYNEQFF
>TRBV19|NA|TRBJ2-7|TRBD1
TGTGCCAGTAGTAGCGGACAGGGCTACGAGCAGTACTTC
CASSSGQGYEQYF
>TRBV18|once|TRBJ2-1|NA
TGTGCCAGCTCAGATAGCGGCTACTCCTACAATGAGCAGTTCTTC
CASSDSGYSYNEQFF
>TRBV6-1|NA|TRBJ1-4|TRBD1
TGTGCCAGCAGAGTGACAGGGATAAGTGAAAAACTGTTTTTT
CASRVTGISEKLFF
>TRBV11-3|NA|TRBJ1-5|NA
TGTGCCAGCAGCTTAGATGAGGCTCAGCCCCAGCATTTT
CASSLDEAQPQHF
>TRBV10-1|NA|TRBJ1-1|NA
TGCGCCAGCAGTGAGTCCCCCGGCAGGGCTGAAGCTTTCTTT
CASSESPGRAEAFF
>TRBV7-2|NA|TRBJ2-5|NA
TGTGCCAGCAGCTTAGTGTTTCGTGAGACCCAGTACTTC
CASSLVFRETQYF
>TRBV9|NA|TRBJ2-1|TRBD2
TGTGCCAGCAGCGACCCGCGGGGGGCCAACGAATTTCGAAATGAGCAGTTCTTC
CASSDPRGANEFRNEQFF
>TRBV5-1|NA|TRBJ2-7|TRBD1
TGCGCCAGCAGGGTCCGACAGGGGGGTTCCTACGAGCAGTACTTC
CASRVRQGGSYEQYF